This T cell receptor (beta chain) is drawn from a study of blood T cell repertoires in COVID-19. Study background: Whether acute or convalescent, the COVID-19 samples came from the United States, Italy and Spain.

In this sample, this clone turned up once. How the authors handled the data: Counts of nucleated cells, estimated from reference gene primer amplification, were obtained. Method: immunoSEQ multiplex PCR; TCRdb's copy keeps in-frame clones and lacks some. The V and J calls and clone size come from that table; D and trimming were worked out from the DNA. The sample has roughly 56,000 clones; 80% to 90% are singletons. The source material was peripheral blood. This receptor was taken from a woman aged 60-70 years with COVID-19, enrolled during active disease.

The CDR3 DNA sequence: TGTGCCACTCAAGAACAGGGCGGAAACACCATATATTTT. Its translation is CATQEQGGNTIYF. This rearrangement joins TRBV24-1 to TRBJ1-3; TRBD1 is a possible D gene (6 bases). The CDR3 consists of 13 residues. Trimming pared 10 bases from V and 4 bases from J, leaving 13 bases between. CDR1 and CDR2 from the germline V gene are KGHDR and SFDVKD.